This note documents a single T cell receptor beta chain sequence. The CDR3 consists of 19 residues. Trimming at V came to 0 bases and at J to 2 bases, leaving 15 bases not matched to a gene. Profiling relied on immunoSEQ multiplex PCR, and the TCRdb table lists in-frame clones only, not all of them. The sample records tens of thousands of clones, 91% being singletons. This entry belongs to a study of technical replicates of blood from several donors. Sequenced sample: PBMCs. The chain combines TRBV23-1 with TRBJ2-7, with 8 bases matching TRBD1. TRBV23-1 has ORF status, its function being uncertain. This clonotype was obtained from a human donor in good health. Some clones in this sample may be carry-over from other donors' samples. Here the CDR3 DNA reads TGCGCCAGCAGTCAATCGCCCGACAGGGGAATATCGGGACCCTACGAGCAGTACTTC. It yields the protein CASSQSPDRGISGPYEQYF.